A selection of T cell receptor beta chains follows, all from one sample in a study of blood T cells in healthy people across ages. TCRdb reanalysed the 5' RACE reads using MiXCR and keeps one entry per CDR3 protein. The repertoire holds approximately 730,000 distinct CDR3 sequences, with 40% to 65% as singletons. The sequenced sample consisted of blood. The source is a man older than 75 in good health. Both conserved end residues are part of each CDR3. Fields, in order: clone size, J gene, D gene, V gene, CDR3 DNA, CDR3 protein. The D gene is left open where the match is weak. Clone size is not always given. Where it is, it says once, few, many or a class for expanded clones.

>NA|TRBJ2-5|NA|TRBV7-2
TGTGCCAGCAGCATGACCCCAAATGAGCAGTACTTC
CASSMTPNEQYF
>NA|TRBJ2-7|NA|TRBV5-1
TGCGCCAGCAGAACTTACGACGGTAGCTCCTACGAGCAGTACTTC
CASRTYDGSSYEQYF
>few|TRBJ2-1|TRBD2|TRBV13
TGTGCCAGCAGCTCCACGGGACTAGCCGATTACAATGAGCAGTTCTTC
CASSSTGLADYNEQFF
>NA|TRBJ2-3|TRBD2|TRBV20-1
TGCAGTGCGGCTAGCGGGAGGGTCACAGATACGCAGTATTTT
CSAASGRVTDTQYF
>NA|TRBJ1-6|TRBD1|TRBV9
TGTGCCAGCAGCGGCCTGGACAGGGGCGGCTCACCCCTCCACTTT
CASSGLDRGGSPLHF
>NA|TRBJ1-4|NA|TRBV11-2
TGTGCCAGCAGCCCCCCTAGGACAACTAATGAAAAACTGTTTTTT
CASSPPRTTNEKLFF
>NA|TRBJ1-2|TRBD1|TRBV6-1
TGTGCCAGCAGTGTACGGGACAGGCTGGGGAGCTATGGCTACACCTTC
CASSVRDRLGSYGYTF
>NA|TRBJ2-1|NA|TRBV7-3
TGTGCCAGCAGCTTGGGCAGGGGTAGGAATGAGCAGTTCTTC
CASSLGRGRNEQFF
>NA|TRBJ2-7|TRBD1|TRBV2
TGTGCCAGCGTTCGAGGACAGGTAACCTACGAGCAGTACTTC
CASVRGQVTYEQYF
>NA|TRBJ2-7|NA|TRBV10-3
TGTGCCATCAGTGTATCGGTTTCCTACGAGCAGTACTTC
CAISVSVSYEQYF
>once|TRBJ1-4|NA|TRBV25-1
TGTGCCAGCAGCGACCCTGGGGGGCTTGGGGAAAAACTGTTTTTT
CASSDPGGLGEKLFF
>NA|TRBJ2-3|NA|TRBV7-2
TGTGTCAGCAGCCCGAGGTCAGATACGCAGTATTTT
CVSSPRSDTQYF
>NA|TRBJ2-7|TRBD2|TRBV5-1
TGCGCCAGCAGGGCTAGCGGATTAATCCTGGGTAATGAGCAGTACTTC
CASRASGLILGNEQYF
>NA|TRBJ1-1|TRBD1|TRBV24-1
TGTGCCACCAGTGATTACAGGGGGGTAGCTTTCTTT
CATSDYRGVAFF
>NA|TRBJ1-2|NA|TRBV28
TGTGCCAGCAGTCCGAACAGGGATACCTATGGCTACACCTTC
CASSPNRDTYGYTF
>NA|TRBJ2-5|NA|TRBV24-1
TGTGCCACCAGTGATTTGGTCTACAATGAGCAGTACTTC
CATSDLVYNEQYF
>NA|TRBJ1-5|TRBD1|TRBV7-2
TGTGCCAGCAGACTGGGACAGGGAATCGGTCAGCCCCAGCATTTT
CASRLGQGIGQPQHF
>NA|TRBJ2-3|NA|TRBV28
TGTGCCAGCAGTCCCTCAGGGTCTAATGCAGATACGCAGTATTTT
CASSPSGSNADTQYF
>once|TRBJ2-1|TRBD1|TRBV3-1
TGTGCCAGCAGACGACAGGGGGGCCTCTTCTACAATGAGCAGTTCTTC
CASRRQGGLFYNEQFF
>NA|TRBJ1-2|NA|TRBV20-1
TGCAGTGCTAGAGATGGGCAGTCGGGCTACACCTTC
CSARDGQSGYTF
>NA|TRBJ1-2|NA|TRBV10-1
TGCGCCAGCAGTGTGAACCCTAACTATGGCTACACCTTC
CASSVNPNYGYTF
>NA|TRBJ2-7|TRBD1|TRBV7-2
TGTGCCAGCAGCTGGGACCGGGACAGAGCCTACGAGCAGTACTTC
CASSWDRDRAYEQYF
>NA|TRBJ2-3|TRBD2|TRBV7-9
TGTGCCAGCAGCTTAGGGGTTTGGCAAACAGCAACTAGCGGGAGAGATACGCAGTATTTT
CASSLGVWQTATSGRDTQYF
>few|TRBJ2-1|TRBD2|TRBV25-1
TGTGCCAGCAGTGAGCCGGGACTAGCGGACTACAATGAGCAGTTCTTC
CASSEPGLADYNEQFF
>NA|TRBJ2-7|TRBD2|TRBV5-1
TGTGCCAGCAGCCTCAGCGGGAGTGGCTACAATGAGCAGTACTTC
CASSLSGSGYNEQYF
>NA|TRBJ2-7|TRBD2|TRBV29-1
TGCAGCGTGGGGCCGGGACTAGCGAGAAACGAGCAGTACTTC
CSVGPGLARNEQYF
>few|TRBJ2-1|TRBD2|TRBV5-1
TGCGCCAGCAGCTTCTTTCCGGGACTAGCGGCTGGCAATGAGCAGTTTTTC
CASSFFPGLAAGNEQFF